Listed below are T cell receptor beta chains from one sample, sequenced in a study of T cell responses to AZD1222 COVID-19 vaccine. Clones were read by immunoSEQ multiplex PCR, and TCRdb kept only the in-frame ones, dropping some. This repertoire shows some 97,000 clones, roughly 89% found once; its top ten account for around 15%. Sequences were derived from peripheral blood, sampled on day 0 of AZD1222 vaccination. These TCRs come from an adult in good health. Both conserved end residues are part of each CDR3. The D gene is left open where the match is weak. Not all rows give a size; the values are once, few, many and, for expanded clones, a class.

cdr3_aa	cdr3_nt	j_call	d_call	clone_size	v_call
CASIEGGRETQYF	TGTGCCAGCATCGAAGGGGGGCGGGAGACCCAGTACTTC	TRBJ2-5	.	.	TRBV28
CASSFIQGGSPLHF	TGTGCCAGCAGTTTTATCCAGGGAGGTTCACCCCTCCACTTT	TRBJ1-6	.	.	TRBV28
CASSEGEFNYGYTF	TGTGCCAGCAGTGAAGGGGAATTCAACTATGGCTACACCTTC	TRBJ1-2	.	.	TRBV2
CASRRGPENTIYF	TGTGCCAGCAGAAGGGGGCCGGAGAACACCATATATTTT	TRBJ1-3	TRBD1	.	TRBV6-5
CASSPPTGWDEAFF	TGTGCCAGCTCACCACCTACAGGATGGGATGAAGCTTTCTTT	TRBJ1-1	.	.	TRBV18
CASSSPGQGTEAFF	TGTGCCAGCAGTTCCCCGGGACAGGGGACTGAAGCTTTCTTT	TRBJ1-1	TRBD1	.	TRBV6-2/TRBV6-3
CASSFRDPNTGELFF	TGTGCCAGCAGCTTCCGGGACCCGAACACCGGGGAGCTGTTTTTT	TRBJ2-2	.	.	TRBV7-9
CASSRDRNFRTQYF	TGTGCCAGCAGCCGCGACAGGAACTTTCGTACCCAGTACTTC	TRBJ2-5	.	.	TRBV7-9
CASSVEGTAQNIQYF	TGTGCCAGCAGCGTAGAGGGGACAGCTCAAAACATTCAGTACTTC	TRBJ2-4	TRBD1	.	TRBV9
CASSEQGSSGTGELFF	TGTGCCAGCAGTGAACAAGGAAGCTCTGGGACCGGGGAGCTGTTTTTT	TRBJ2-2	.	.	TRBV2
CASSLADSSAETQYF	TGTGCCAGCAGCTTGGCGGACTCCTCCGCGGAGACCCAGTACTTC	TRBJ2-5	.	.	TRBV5-4
CASSVGGTGVNTEAFF	TGTGCCAGCAGCGTAGGTGGGACAGGGGTTAACACTGAAGCTTTCTTT	TRBJ1-1	TRBD1	once	TRBV9
CAISLGAGGGNEQFF	TGTGCCATCAGTCTAGGGGCGGGAGGGGGGAATGAGCAGTTCTTC	TRBJ2-1	TRBD2	.	TRBV10-3
CASSYSGRGSTDTQYF	TGTGCCAGCAGTTACTCGGGCAGGGGAAGCACAGATACGCAGTATTTT	TRBJ2-3	.	.	TRBV6-5
CASRAGTHQETQYF	TGTGCCAGCAGGGCCGGGACACACCAAGAGACCCAGTACTTC	TRBJ2-5	.	.	TRBV2
CASSVGGRTSPLHF	TGTGCCAGCAGCGTAGGGGGGCGGACTTCACCCCTCCACTTT	TRBJ1-6	.	.	TRBV9
CASSPTGSYEQYF	TGTGCCAGCAGCCCGACAGGGTCCTACGAGCAGTACTTC	TRBJ2-7	TRBD1	.	TRBV5-6
CASSQGGGGRNEQFF	TGTGCCAGCAGTCAGGGGGGAGGGGGCCGCAATGAGCAGTTCTTC	TRBJ2-1	.	.	TRBV11-3
CASSTGNTEAFF	TGCGCCAGCAGTACAGGGAACACTGAAGCTTTCTTT	TRBJ1-1	.	.	TRBV10-1
CASSQTLQGNQPQHF	TGTGCCAGCAGCCAAACTTTACAGGGGAATCAGCCCCAGCATTTT	TRBJ1-5	TRBD1	.	TRBV3-1/TRBV3-2